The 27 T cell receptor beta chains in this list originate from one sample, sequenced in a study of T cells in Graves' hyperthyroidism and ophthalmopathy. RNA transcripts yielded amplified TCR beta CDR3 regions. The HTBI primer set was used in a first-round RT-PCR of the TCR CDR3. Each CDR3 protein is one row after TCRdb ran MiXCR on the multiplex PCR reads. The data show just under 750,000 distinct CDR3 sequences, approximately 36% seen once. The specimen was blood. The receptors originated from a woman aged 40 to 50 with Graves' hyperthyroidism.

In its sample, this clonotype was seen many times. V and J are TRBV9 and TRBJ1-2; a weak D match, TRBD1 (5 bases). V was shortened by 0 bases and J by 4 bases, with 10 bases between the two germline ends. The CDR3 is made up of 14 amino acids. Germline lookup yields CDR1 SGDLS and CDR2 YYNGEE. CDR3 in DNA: TGTGCCAGCAGCGTAGACAGACAGAGCTATGGCTACACCTTC. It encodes CASSVDRQSYGYTF.

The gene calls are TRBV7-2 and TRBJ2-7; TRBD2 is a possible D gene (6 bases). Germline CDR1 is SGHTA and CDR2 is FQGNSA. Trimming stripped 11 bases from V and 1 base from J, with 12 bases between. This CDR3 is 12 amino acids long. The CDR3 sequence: CAWTRGSYEQYF. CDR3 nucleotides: TGTGCCTGGACGCGGGGTTCCTACGAGCAGTACTTC.

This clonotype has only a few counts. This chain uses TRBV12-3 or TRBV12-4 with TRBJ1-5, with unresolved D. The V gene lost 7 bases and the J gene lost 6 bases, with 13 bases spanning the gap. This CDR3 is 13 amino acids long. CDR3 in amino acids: CASNFGLGQPQHF. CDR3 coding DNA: TGTGCCAGCAATTTTGGCCTAGGTCAGCCCCAGCATTTT.

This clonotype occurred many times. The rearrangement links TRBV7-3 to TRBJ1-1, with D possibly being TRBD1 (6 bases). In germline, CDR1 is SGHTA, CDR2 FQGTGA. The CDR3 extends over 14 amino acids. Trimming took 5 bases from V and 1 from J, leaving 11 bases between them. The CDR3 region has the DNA TGTGCCAGCAGCCCCGGGACATCGAACACTGAAGCTTTCTTT. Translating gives CASSPGTSNTEAFF.

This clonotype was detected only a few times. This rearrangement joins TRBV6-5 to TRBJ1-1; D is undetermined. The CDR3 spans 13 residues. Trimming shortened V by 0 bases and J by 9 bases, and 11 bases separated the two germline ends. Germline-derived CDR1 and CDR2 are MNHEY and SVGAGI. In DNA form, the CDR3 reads TGTGCCAGCAGTTACTCCCCGGACCGACAAGCTTTCTTT. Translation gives CASSYSPDRQAFF.

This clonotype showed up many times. CDR3 in amino acids: CASSRVDEKLFF. DNA of the CDR3: TGTGCCAGCAGCCGCGTTGATGAAAAACTGTTTTTT. The chain uses TRBV7-8 and TRBJ1-4; D remains ambiguous. In germline, CDR1 is SGHVS, CDR2 FQNEAQ. This CDR3 is 12 amino acids long. The V gene lost 5 bases and the J gene lost 6 bases, with 7 bases spanning the gap. The entire variable domain, with the rest obtained from reference TRBV7-8 and TRBJ1-4, is as follows: GAGVSQSPRYKVAKRGQDVALRCDPISGHVSLFWYQQALGQGPEFLTYFQNEAQLDKSGLPSDRFFAERPEGSVSTLKIQRTQQEDSAVYLCASSRVDEKLFFGSGTQLSVL.

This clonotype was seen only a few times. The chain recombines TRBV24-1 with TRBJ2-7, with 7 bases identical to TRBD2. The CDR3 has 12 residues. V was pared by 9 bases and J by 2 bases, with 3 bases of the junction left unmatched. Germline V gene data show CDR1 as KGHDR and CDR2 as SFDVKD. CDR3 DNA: TGTGCCACCCCCGGGAGGACCTACGAGCAGTACTTC. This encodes CATPGRTYEQYF.

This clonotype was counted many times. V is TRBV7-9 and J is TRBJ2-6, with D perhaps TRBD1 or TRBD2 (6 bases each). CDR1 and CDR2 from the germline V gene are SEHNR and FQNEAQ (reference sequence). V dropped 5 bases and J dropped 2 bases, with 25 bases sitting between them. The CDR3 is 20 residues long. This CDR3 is CASSPPSWGRGGTGANVLTF. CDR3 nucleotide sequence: TGTGCCAGCAGCCCTCCCTCCTGGGGCAGGGGAGGCACTGGGGCCAACGTCCTGACTTTC.

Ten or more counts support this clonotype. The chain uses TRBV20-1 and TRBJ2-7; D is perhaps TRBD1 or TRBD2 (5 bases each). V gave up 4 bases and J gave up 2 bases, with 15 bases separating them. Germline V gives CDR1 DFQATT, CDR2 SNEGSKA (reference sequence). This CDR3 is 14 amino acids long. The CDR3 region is CSAMGGTEPYEQYF. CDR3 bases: TGCAGTGCTATGGGTGGGACGGAGCCCTACGAGCAGTACTTC.

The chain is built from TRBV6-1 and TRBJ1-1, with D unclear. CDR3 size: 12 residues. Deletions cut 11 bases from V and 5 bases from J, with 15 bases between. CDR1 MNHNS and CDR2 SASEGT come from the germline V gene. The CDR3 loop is CASQRDNTEAFF. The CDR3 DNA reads TGTGCCTCGCAACGGGATAATACTGAAGCTTTCTTT.

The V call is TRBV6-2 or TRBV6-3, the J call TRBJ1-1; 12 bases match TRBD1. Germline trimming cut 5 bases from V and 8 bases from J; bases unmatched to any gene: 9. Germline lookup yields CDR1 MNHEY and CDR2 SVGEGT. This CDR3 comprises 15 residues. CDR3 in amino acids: CASSQLGQGAGEAFF. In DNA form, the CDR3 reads TGTGCCAGCAGTCAATTGGGACAGGGGGCCGGGGAAGCTTTCTTT.

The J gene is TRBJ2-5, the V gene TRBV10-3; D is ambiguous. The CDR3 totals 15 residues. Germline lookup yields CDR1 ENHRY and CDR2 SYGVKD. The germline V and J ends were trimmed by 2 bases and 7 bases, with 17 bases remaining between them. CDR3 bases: TGTGCCATCAGTGAGAAAGTGGGCAGGACGGGGACCCAGTACTTC. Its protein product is CAISEKVGRTGTQYF.

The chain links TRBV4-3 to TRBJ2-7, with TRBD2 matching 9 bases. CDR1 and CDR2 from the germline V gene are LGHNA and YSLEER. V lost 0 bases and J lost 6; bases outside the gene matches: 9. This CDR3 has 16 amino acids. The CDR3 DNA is TGCGCCAGCAGCCAAGACGGTAGCGGGAGCTCTTCCGAGCAGTACTTC. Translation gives CASSQDGSGSSSEQYF.

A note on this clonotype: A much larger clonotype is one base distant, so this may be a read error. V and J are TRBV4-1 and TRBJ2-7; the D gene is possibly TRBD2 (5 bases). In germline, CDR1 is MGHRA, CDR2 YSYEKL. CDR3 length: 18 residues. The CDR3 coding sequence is TGCGCCAGCAGCCAGAGGGCGAACCCCTCCCACAGCACCTACGGGCAGTACTTC. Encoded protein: CASSQRANPSHSTYGQYF.

The CDR3 spells CASSQDSQGSYEQYF. For the CDR3, the DNA is TGTGCCAGCAGCCAAGATTCGCAGGGCTCCTACGAGCAGTACTTC. The chain combines TRBV3-2 with TRBJ2-7. TRBV3-2 has pseudogene status. CDR3 length: 15 residues.

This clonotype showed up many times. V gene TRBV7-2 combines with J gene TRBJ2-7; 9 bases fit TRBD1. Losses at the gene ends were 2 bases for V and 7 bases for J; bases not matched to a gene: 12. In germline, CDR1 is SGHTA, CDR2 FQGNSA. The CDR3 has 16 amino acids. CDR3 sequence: CASSLPDGTGSGEQYF. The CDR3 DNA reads TGTGCCAGCAGCTTACCAGATGGGACAGGGTCAGGAGAGCAGTACTTC.

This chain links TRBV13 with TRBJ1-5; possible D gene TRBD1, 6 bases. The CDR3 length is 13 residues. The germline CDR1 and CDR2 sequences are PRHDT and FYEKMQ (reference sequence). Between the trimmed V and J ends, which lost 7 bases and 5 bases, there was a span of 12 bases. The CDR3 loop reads CASTLTGHQPQHF. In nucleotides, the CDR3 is TGTGCCAGCACTTTGACAGGCCATCAGCCCCAGCATTTT.

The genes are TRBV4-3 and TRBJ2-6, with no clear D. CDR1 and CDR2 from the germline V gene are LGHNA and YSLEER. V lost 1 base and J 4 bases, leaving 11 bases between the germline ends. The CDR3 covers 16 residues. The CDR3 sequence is CASSQVGPRGANVLTF. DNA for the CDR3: TGCGCCAGCAGCCAAGTAGGCCCCAGGGGGGCCAACGTCCTGACTTTC.

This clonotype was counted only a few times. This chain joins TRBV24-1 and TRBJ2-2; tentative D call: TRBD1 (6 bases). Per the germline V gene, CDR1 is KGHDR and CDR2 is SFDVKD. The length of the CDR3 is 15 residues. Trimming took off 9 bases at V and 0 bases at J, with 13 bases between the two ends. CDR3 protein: CATQGHSANTGELFF. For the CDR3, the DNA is TGTGCCACCCAGGGACACTCCGCGAACACCGGGGAGCTGTTTTTT.

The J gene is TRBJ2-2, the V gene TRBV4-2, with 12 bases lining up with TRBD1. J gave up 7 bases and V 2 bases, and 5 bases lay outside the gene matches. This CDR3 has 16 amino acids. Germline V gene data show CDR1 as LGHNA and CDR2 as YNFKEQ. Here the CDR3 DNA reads TGTGCCAGCAGCCAACTGGGACAGGGGGCGCGCGGGGAGCTGTTTTTT. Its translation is CASSQLGQGARGELFF.

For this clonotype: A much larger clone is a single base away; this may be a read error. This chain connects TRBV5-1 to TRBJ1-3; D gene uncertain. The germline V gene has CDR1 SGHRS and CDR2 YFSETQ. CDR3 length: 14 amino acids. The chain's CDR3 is CASRPDGSGDTIYF. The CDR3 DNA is TGCGCCAGCAGACCGGACGGCTCTGGAGACACCATATATTTT. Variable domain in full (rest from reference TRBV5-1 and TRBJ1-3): KAGVTQTPRYLIKTRGQQVTLSCSPISGHRSVSWYQQTPGQGLQFLFEYFSETQRNKGNFPGRFSGRQFSNSRSEMNVSTLELGDSALYLCASRPDGSGDTIYFGEGSWLTVV.

In DNA, the CDR3 is TGCGCCAGCCAAACAGGCTCACGTCGTGAAAAACTGTTTTTT. This codes for CASQTGSRREKLFF. V usage is TRBV10-2 and J usage is TRBJ1-4; maybe TRBD1 (5 bases). The CDR3 is 14 amino acids. CDR1 is WSHSY and CDR2 is SAAADI in the germline V gene. Trimming stripped 8 bases from V and 7 bases from J, with 17 bases between.

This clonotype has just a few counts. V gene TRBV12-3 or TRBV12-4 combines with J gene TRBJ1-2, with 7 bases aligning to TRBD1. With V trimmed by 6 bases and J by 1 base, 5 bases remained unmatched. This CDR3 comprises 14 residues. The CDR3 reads CASRKTGNNYGYTF. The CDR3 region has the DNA TGTGCCAGCAGGAAGACAGGGAATAACTATGGCTACACCTTC.

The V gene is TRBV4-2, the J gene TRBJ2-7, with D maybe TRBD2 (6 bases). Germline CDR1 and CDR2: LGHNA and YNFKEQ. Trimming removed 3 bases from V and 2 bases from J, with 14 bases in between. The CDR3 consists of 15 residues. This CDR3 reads CASSHWDLLAYEQYF. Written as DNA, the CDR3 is TGTGCCAGCAGCCACTGGGACTTATTAGCCTACGAGCAGTACTTC.

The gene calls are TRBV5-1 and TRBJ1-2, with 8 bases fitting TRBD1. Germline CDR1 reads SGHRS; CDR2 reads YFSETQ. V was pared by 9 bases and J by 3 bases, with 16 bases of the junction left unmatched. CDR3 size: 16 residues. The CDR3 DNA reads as TGCGCCACCAAGATAAGCCCTGGACAGGGCGACTATGGCTACACCTTC. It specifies CATKISPGQGDYGYTF.

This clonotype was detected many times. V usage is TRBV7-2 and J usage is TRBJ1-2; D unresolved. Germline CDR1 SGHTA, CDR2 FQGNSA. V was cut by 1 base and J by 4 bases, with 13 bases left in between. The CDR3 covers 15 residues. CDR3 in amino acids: CASSLEHYLSYGYTF. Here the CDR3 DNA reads TGTGCCAGCAGCTTAGAACACTATCTCTCCTATGGCTACACCTTC.

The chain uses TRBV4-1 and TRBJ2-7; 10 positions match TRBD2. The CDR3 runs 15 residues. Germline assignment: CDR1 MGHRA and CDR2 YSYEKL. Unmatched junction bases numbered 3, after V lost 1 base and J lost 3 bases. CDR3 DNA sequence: TGCGCCAGCAGCCAAGTCGCTAGCGGGGGCTACGAGCAGTACTTC. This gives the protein CASSQVASGGYEQYF.